The 4 T cell receptor beta chains listed next were all sequenced from one sample in a study of blood T cell repertoires in COVID-19. Sequenced by immunoSEQ multiplex PCR; TCRdb stores in-frame clones only, minus some. The sample has a few hundred thousand clones, around 85% seen once. The sample consisted of peripheral blood. All receptors come from a woman aged 18 to 35 with acute or convalescent COVID-19.

The V and J genes are TRBV19 and TRBJ1-6; TRBD1 aligns across 9 bases. V lost 5 bases to trimming and J lost 10 bases; unmatched junction nucleotides: 9. The CDR3 length is 15 residues. Germline CDR1 and CDR2: LNHDA and SQIVND (reference sequence). The CDR3 coding sequence is TGTGCCAGTAGTTCAGACAGGGGGTCTCCGTCACCCCTCCACTTT. Its translation: CASSSDRGSPSPLHF.

The rearrangement joins TRBV7-3 to TRBJ2-1, with 8 bases that match TRBD2. The V segment lost 8 bases and the J segment 5 bases; nucleotides outside the gene matches: 11. CDR3 size: 15 residues. The V gene's germline CDR1 is SGHTA and CDR2 FQGTGA. The CDR3, as DNA: TGTGCCAGCGGACAAAGCGGGGGATTTAACAATGAGCAGTTCTTC. Translating gives CASGQSGGFNNEQFF.

This chain joins TRBV2 and TRBJ1-2; D gene unclear. Trimming removed 10 bases at V and 4 bases at J, with 10 bases between. Germline V CDR1 and CDR2: SNHLY, FYNNEI. The length of the CDR3 is 11 residues. The CDR3 loop is CATGRGYGYTF. CDR3 DNA sequence: TGTGCCACCGGCAGAGGCTATGGCTACACCTTC.

The chain joins TRBV7-3 to TRBJ1-2; perhaps TRBD1 as D (6 bases). V dropped 5 bases and J dropped 8 bases, with 15 bases sitting between them. Germline V lookup: CDR1 SGHTA, CDR2 FQGTGA. The length of the CDR3 is 13 residues. The CDR3 DNA reads as TGTGCCAGCAGCGCGACAGGAGGCTCGGGCTACACCTTC. This gives the protein CASSATGGSGYTF.